These 10 T cell receptor beta chains came from one sample sequenced in a study of shared clonotypes between healthy human individuals. The data were produced by immunoSEQ multiplex PCR, yet TCRdb's version contains in-frame clones alone and is incomplete. The repertoire has about 2.3 million clones, just over 90% of them found once; the top ten carry under 0.45%. The sequencing input was naive CD4+ T cells from PBMCs. The subset is: CD45RA+ positively selected. These TCRs come from a man between 18 and 35 years old in good health. Some clones in this sample may be carry-over from other donors' samples.

The genes are TRBV5-1 and TRBJ1-1; 8 bases match TRBD1. The V segment lost 6 bases and the J segment 6 bases; nucleotides outside the gene matches: 10. The CDR3 length is 14 residues. Looked up from germline, CDR1 is SGHRS and CDR2 is YFSETQ. The CDR3: CASMQGAGGPEAFF. The CDR3 DNA sequence: TGCGCCAGCATGCAGGGGGCCGGGGGGCCTGAAGCTTTCTTT.

This chain links TRBV19 with TRBJ1-5; D perhaps matches TRBD1 (6 bases). The germline V gene has CDR1 LNHDA and CDR2 SQIVND (reference sequence). V was clipped by 0 bases and J by 7 bases, with 16 bases between them. This CDR3 region has 16 residues. This chain's CDR3 is CASSIDQGSGVQPQHF. The CDR3, as DNA: TGTGCCAGTAGTATAGATCAAGGATCAGGGGTCCAGCCCCAGCATTTT.

This clone was recorded once. The chain carries TRBV9 and TRBJ2-1; a weak D match, TRBD2 (6 bases). The CDR3 is 15 amino acids. The V gene's germline CDR1 is SGDLS and CDR2 YYNGEE. Between the trimmed V and J ends, which lost 4 bases and 3 bases, there was a span of 14 bases. CDR3 residues: CASSLGLPYYNEQFF. CDR3 nucleotide sequence: TGTGCCAGCAGCCTGGGACTGCCTTACTACAATGAGCAGTTCTTC.

This sequence joins TRBV5-3 and TRBJ2-7, with TRBD1 as a possible D gene (7 bases). TRBV5-3 counts as an open reading frame of uncertain function. There are 14 residues in the CDR3. V was shortened by 0 bases and J by 1 base, with 8 bases between the two germline ends. The CDR3 loop is CARSLAGGSYEQYF. CDR3 in DNA: TGTGCCAGAAGCTTGGCAGGGGGGTCCTACGAGCAGTACTTC.

For this clone: The identical CDR3 is also encoded by other nucleotide sequences in the sample. The V call is TRBV7-3, the J call TRBJ1-1; 7 positions match TRBD1. V shed 4 bases and J 5 bases; nucleotides not matched to a gene: 4. There are 13 residues in the CDR3. Germline V lookup: CDR1 SGHTA, CDR2 FQGTGA. The CDR3 is CASSSRQGTEAFF. The DNA for the CDR3 is TGTGCCAGCAGCTCCAGACAGGGTACTGAAGCTTTCTTT. Variable domain in full (rest from reference TRBV7-3 and TRBJ1-1): GAGVSQTPSNKVTEKGKYVELRCDPISGHTALYWYRQSLGQGPEFLIYFQGTGAADDSGLPNDRFFAVRPEGSVSTLKIQRTERGDSAVYLCASSSRQGTEAFFGQGTRLTVV.

This rearrangement joins TRBV2 to TRBJ2-1; TRBD2 matches at 10 bases. The CDR3 sequence is 14 residues long. Trimming removed 7 bases from V and 8 bases from J; junction bases left unmatched: 8. The germline V gene encodes CDR1 SNHLY and CDR2 FYNNEI. The CDR3 loop is CASNVAGGRYEQFF. CDR3 sequence (DNA): TGTGCCAGCAATGTAGCGGGAGGACGGTATGAGCAGTTCTTC.

The gene calls are TRBV19 and TRBJ2-1; D call uncertain. V was trimmed by 4 bases and J by 7 bases, leaving 20 bases between them. The length of the CDR3 is 16 residues. Germline V gene data show CDR1 as LNHDA and CDR2 as SQIVND (reference sequence). The CDR3 reads CASSTPPEGRRNEQFF. The CDR3 nucleotides are TGTGCCAGTAGTACACCGCCAGAAGGCCGTCGGAATGAGCAGTTCTTC.

CDR3 loop: CASSALFRGTDKNIQYF. In nucleotides, the CDR3 is TGCGCCAGCAGTGCCCTGTTCAGGGGGACAGACAAAAACATTCAGTACTTC. The chain is built from TRBV10-2 and TRBJ2-4; 7 nucleotides align to TRBD1. V shed 4 bases, J shed 3 bases, and the junction held 12 bases outside the gene matches. CDR3 size: 17 residues. Germline-derived CDR1 and CDR2 are WSHSY and SAAADI.

Worth noting for this clone: Other DNA sequences from this sample encode an identical CDR3 as well. The chain recombines TRBV9 with TRBJ2-1; 8 nucleotides agree with TRBD2. CDR1 and CDR2 from the germline V gene are SGDLS and YYNGEE. The CDR3 covers 14 residues. V lost 4 bases to trimming and J lost 1 base; unmatched junction nucleotides: 1. CDR3 residues: CASSPSGSYNEQFF. DNA of the CDR3: TGTGCCAGCAGCCCTAGCGGGTCCTACAATGAGCAGTTCTTC.

The rearrangement joins TRBV28 to TRBJ2-4; tentatively, D is TRBD1 (6 bases). Germline lookup yields CDR1 MDHEN and CDR2 SYDVKM. The CDR3 is 15 amino acids. The germline V and J ends were trimmed by 2 bases and 7 bases, with 15 bases remaining between them. The CDR3 sequence: CASSLGATGLNIQYF. In DNA, the CDR3 is TGTGCCAGCAGTTTAGGCGCTACAGGGTTGAACATTCAGTACTTC.